Listed below are T cell receptor beta chains from one sample, sequenced in a study of cytotoxic CD8 clonotypes in ibrutinib-treated CLL. Measured with immunoSEQ multiplex PCR; TCRdb has only the in-frame clones, and not every one. Of approximately 210,000 clones in the sample, about 72% were seen once. This sample comprised PBMCs, obtained after 24 months of ibrutinib treatment. These receptors all come from a human donor with chronic lymphocytic leukemia. CDR3s include the opening cysteine and the closing phenylalanine or tryptophan. Fields, in order: V gene, clone size, D gene, J gene, CDR3 DNA, CDR3 protein. D genes are given only for firm matches. Clone size appears in some rows only: once, few, many, or a class for an expanded clone.

>TRBV5-1|.|.|TRBJ1-3
TGCGCCAGCAGCTCAACGGGACTCTCTCGGTCTGGAAACACCATATATTTT
CASSSTGLSRSGNTIYF
>TRBV7-2|.|.|TRBJ2-2
TGTGCCAGCAGCTTAGGGTACAGGGACGGGGAGCTGTTTTTT
CASSLGYRDGELFF
>TRBV6-1|.|TRBD1|TRBJ2-2
TGTGCCAGCAGTTTCGGGACAGCGAACACCGGGGAGCTGTTTTTT
CASSFGTANTGELFF
>TRBV5-1|.|.|TRBJ2-5
TGCGCCAGCAGCTTGCCATTACAAGAGACCCAGTACTTC
CASSLPLQETQYF
>TRBV5-4|.|TRBD1|TRBJ2-3
TGTGCCAGCAGCCGAAAGCTCGGGACAGGGCCCACAGATACGCAGTATTTT
CASSRKLGTGPTDTQYF
>TRBV29-1|.|TRBD1|TRBJ2-5
TGCAGCGTTGATCTTCTAAGCGCTGGGGACAGGGGTCCGAGGGAGACCCAGTACTTC
CSVDLLSAGDRGPRETQYF
>TRBV9|.|TRBD2|TRBJ2-3
TGTGCCAGCAGCGGTAGCGGGAGCGTTGGGACAGATACGCAGTATTTT
CASSGSGSVGTDTQYF
>TRBV6-5|.|.|TRBJ1-2
TGTGCCAGCAGGAAGCTGGGGGGAACTTCTGGCTACACCTTC
CASRKLGGTSGYTF
>TRBV18|.|.|TRBJ1-5
TGTGCCAGTAACGAGGGTAGCAATCAGCCCCAGCATTTT
CASNEGSNQPQHF
>TRBV4-2|.|TRBD2|TRBJ2-1
TGTGCCAGCAGCCGGTTTGCGGGAGGGATCCACAATGAGCAGTTCTTC
CASSRFAGGIHNEQFF
>TRBV30|.|TRBD1|TRBJ1-2
TGTGCCTGGAGCCTCAGGACAGGGCAAGGCTACACCTTC
CAWSLRTGQGYTF
>TRBV28|.|.|TRBJ2-7
TGTGCCAGCAGTTTCCCCCGGGTGGGGTTAACAACCTACGAGCAGTACTTC
CASSFPRVGLTTYEQYF
>TRBV27|.|.|TRBJ2-3
TGTGCCAGCAGTTTCCGAGTCGGAGGCCCCCTCGATACGCAGTATTTT
CASSFRVGGPLDTQYF
>TRBV9|.|.|TRBJ2-2
TGTGCCAGCAGCCCCGCGTGGGGCAAGAACACCGGGGAGCTGTTTTTT
CASSPAWGKNTGELFF
>TRBV18|few|TRBD1|TRBJ1-3
TGTGCCAGCTCACCCGGGACAGGGTTTGGAAACACCATATATTTT
CASSPGTGFGNTIYF
>TRBV25-1|.|.|TRBJ1-1
TGTGCCAGCAGTGAATTGAGAACATCCATGAACACTGAAGCTTTCTTT
CASSELRTSMNTEAFF
>TRBV6-6|few|.|TRBJ1-4
TGTGCCAGCAGCTCTCCCTGGGGGGGAGAAAAACTGTTTTTT
CASSSPWGGEKLFF
>TRBV7-9|once|.|TRBJ1-2
TGTGCCAGCAGCTTAATAGGGGGGTATGGCTACACCTTC
CASSLIGGYGYTF
>TRBV18|.|TRBD2|TRBJ2-1
TGTGCCAGCTCATCTTCGGGACTAGCGGGAGATTGGGGGCAGTTCTTC
CASSSSGLAGDWGQFF
>TRBV18|.|.|TRBJ1-4
TGTGCCAGCTCACCCGCTCTTAGGACTAATGAAAAACTGTTTTTT
CASSPALRTNEKLFF
>TRBV7-9|.|TRBD2|TRBJ2-3
TGTGCCAGCAGAATTGCGGGAGAGATCACAGATACGCAGTATTTT
CASRIAGEITDTQYF
>TRBV11-2|once|.|TRBJ2-7
TGTGCCAGCAGCGACTCACCCTACGAGCAGTACTTC
CASSDSPYEQYF
>TRBV11-2|.|.|TRBJ2-7
TGTGCCAGCAGCGCTGCCTCCGCCTACGAGCAGTACTTC
CASSAASAYEQYF
>TRBV9|.|TRBD1|TRBJ2-1
TGTGCCAGCAGCGTAGGGAGGGACAGGGGGCAGAATGAGCAGTTCTTC
CASSVGRDRGQNEQFF
>TRBV4-3|once|.|TRBJ2-5
TGCGCCAGCAGCCAGAACAGACAGCAAGAGACCCAGTACTTC
CASSQNRQQETQYF
>TRBV7-9|.|.|TRBJ2-3
TGTGCCAGCAGCTCGGCGTGGTCGGGAAGCACAGATACGCAGTATTTT
CASSSAWSGSTDTQYF
>TRBV6-5|.|.|TRBJ1-2
TGTGCCAGCAGTTACGGGGCCCTTTACAGGAGCGGCTACACCTTC
CASSYGALYRSGYTF
>TRBV2|few|TRBD1|TRBJ1-4
TGTGCCAGCAGTGTTGCAGGGGGCTATGAAAAACTGTTTTTT
CASSVAGGYEKLFF
>TRBV11-3|.|.|TRBJ2-7
TGTGCCAGCAGCTTGGGGGTAGGTTTAGAGCAGTACTTC
CASSLGVGLEQYF
>TRBV7-6|.|.|TRBJ1-1
TGTGCCAGCAGCCTAGGGGGTCTTGGCACTGAAGCTTTCTTT
CASSLGGLGTEAFF
>TRBV6-1|.|TRBD1|TRBJ1-6
TGTGCCAGCCGTTCCCGGGACAGCTATTATTCACCCCTCCACTTT
CASRSRDSYYSPLHF
>TRBV6-6|.|TRBD1|TRBJ1-2
TGTGCCAGCAGTTACGGACAGGGAGGTGGCTACACCTTC
CASSYGQGGGYTF
>TRBV6-1|.|.|TRBJ1-2
TGTGCCAGCAGTGAAGGTGGGGATGGCTACACCTTC
CASSEGGDGYTF
>TRBV11-2|.|TRBD1|TRBJ2-1
TGTGCCAGCAGCCCACTAGGGGACAGGGGGCGCGATGAGCAGTTCTTC
CASSPLGDRGRDEQFF
>TRBV2|.|.|TRBJ2-3
TGTGCCAGCAGACAGGCATACGCAGATACGCAGTATTTT
CASRQAYADTQYF
>TRBV14|few|.|TRBJ2-5
TGTGCCAGCAGCCAAGATCAGGGTTACCAAGAGACCCAGTACTTC
CASSQDQGYQETQYF
>TRBV7-9|.|.|TRBJ2-2
TGTGCCAGCAGCTTAGGCGGGTCTAATTCTAGGGCCGGGGAGCTGTTTTTT
CASSLGGSNSRAGELFF
>TRBV7-8|.|.|TRBJ2-7
TGTGCCAGCAGCTTTGCTGCCGGCTACGAGCAGTACTTC
CASSFAAGYEQYF
>TRBV19|.|TRBD1|TRBJ2-1
TGTGCCAGTAAAACACAGGGGGAAGGTGCGTACAATGAGCAGTTCTTC
CASKTQGEGAYNEQFF
>TRBV11-2|.|TRBD1|TRBJ2-7
TGTGCCAGCAGCATTATCAGGGGGTTGGTGTACGAGCAGTACTTC
CASSIIRGLVYEQYF
>TRBV9|.|.|TRBJ2-5
TGTGCCAGCAGCGTAATTATATGTGGGAGTAAAGAGACCCAGTACTTC
CASSVIICGSKETQYF
>TRBV7-9|.|TRBD1|TRBJ1-5
TGTGCCAGCAGCTTTGGGACAGGCTCTGGGACCCAGCATTTT
CASSFGTGSGTQHF
>TRBV15|few|.|TRBJ1-2
TGTGCCACCAGCAGAGACAGGGCCCTGTATGGCTACACCTTC
CATSRDRALYGYTF
>TRBV27|.|TRBD2|TRBJ2-7
TGTGCCAGCAGTCCTTCTTTGGCGGGAGACGCCTACGAGCAGTACTTC
CASSPSLAGDAYEQYF
>TRBV7-2|.|.|TRBJ2-4
TGTGCCAGCAGCTTAATAGCCAAAAACATTCAGTACTTC
CASSLIAKNIQYF
>TRBV11-2|.|TRBD2|TRBJ2-1
TGTGCCAGCAGCGTAACTAGCGGGACCCACAATGAGCAGTTCTTC
CASSVTSGTHNEQFF
>TRBV9|.|TRBD2|TRBJ2-5
TGTGCCAGCAGCGTAGCTATAGCGGGAGAGACCCAGTACTTC
CASSVAIAGETQYF
>TRBV6-5|few|TRBD1|TRBJ1-1
TGTGCCAGCAGTTCCGACAGGGGCACTGAAGCTTTCTTT
CASSSDRGTEAFF
>TRBV7-2|.|TRBD1|TRBJ1-3
TGTGCCAGCAGCATACAGGGGGCCGGTAGAAACACCATATATTTT
CASSIQGAGRNTIYF
>TRBV7-2|few|TRBD1|TRBJ1-2
TGTGCCAGCAGCTACGATCGACAGGGGGTATACACCTTC
CASSYDRQGVYTF